The present entry profiles one T cell receptor beta chain with its context. Antigen specificity is unknown. Pooling was applied to second doses at about 4 or about 12 weeks. Produced via immunoSEQ multiplex PCR; TCRdb's table is partial and in-frame only. The sample yields some 170,000 clones, more than 75% seen once. This record belongs to a study of T cell responses to AZD1222 COVID-19 vaccine. Study-wide results and caveats: There were vaccine-associated CD4 TCRs across spike, dominant at 160-218 and 743-854. Repertoire sampling occurred only after the peak T cell response.

V lost 4 bases to trimming and J lost 3 bases; unmatched junction nucleotides: 10. The CDR3 loop spans 16 amino acids. Germline V gene sequence: CDR1 SGHNT, CDR2 YYREEE (reference sequence). The source was peripheral blood, collected 28 days after the second AZD1222 dose. J is TRBJ2-3 and V is TRBV5-4; 8 bases map to TRBD2. The origin of this receptor is an adult who received the AZD1222 COVID-19 vaccine. Here the CDR3 reads CASSPGGGTKTDTQYF. The CDR3 DNA follows: TGTGCCAGCAGCCCGGGCGGGGGGACGAAGACAGATACGCAGTATTTT.